The T cell receptor beta chain described here comes from a study of cytomegalovirus exposure and HLA in healthy donors. The PCR used 60 Vbeta and 13 Jbeta primers. The protocol was immunoSEQ multiplex PCR, while the TCRdb copy is restricted to in-frame clones and leaves out a portion. The data contain 90,000 to 100,000 clones, 78% of them singletons. Germline V gives CDR1 MNHEY, CDR2 SVGAGI. The CDR3 is made up of 14 amino acids. Trimming took 8 bases from V and 4 from J; bases not matched to a gene: 8. Sample: PBMCs. The sequence derives from a woman between 55 and 75 years old in good health and CMV-seronegative. The chain has TRBV6-5 and TRBJ1-2, with 9 bases identical to TRBD1. The CDR3 is CASGLPGQGYGYTF. The DNA for the CDR3 is TGTGCCAGCGGACTTCCGGGACAGGGCTATGGCTACACCTTC.